The clone carrying this TCR beta chain was seen repeatedly, ten times or more. What it recognizes is unknown. CDR3 size: 14 residues. Deletions cut 1 base from V and 10 bases from J, with 16 bases between. The germline V gene encodes CDR1 SEHNR and CDR2 FQNEAQ (reference sequence). Amplification targeted TCR beta CDR3 regions from RNA transcripts. The study used the HTBI primer set for a first-round RT-PCR of the TCR CDR3. In TCRdb, the multiplex PCR reads were re-called with MiXCR into one record per CDR3 protein. The sample includes 350,000 to 400,000 distinct CDR3 sequences, about a fifth seen only once; the top ten take roughly 3.5%. The record originates from a study of T cells in Graves' hyperthyroidism and ophthalmopathy. General study results and limits: Among clonotypes expanded in thyroid above 0.001, most were also found in blood.

The chain joins TRBV7-9 to TRBJ1-1; maybe TRBD1 (6 bases). The sample taken for sequencing was blood. The TCR originated in a woman aged 18 to 35 with Graves' hyperthyroidism. CDR3 sequence reads: CASSLEVQGTRAFF. CDR3 DNA: TGTGCCAGCAGCTTAGAGGTACAGGGTACTCGAGCTTTCTTT.